The source of this T cell receptor (beta chain) is a study of identical twins. Notes on the study in general: The study found excess low generation probability among twin-shared out-of-frame alpha sequences. Fewer insertions were carried by abundant cord blood beta clonotypes, but none was seen in memory repertoires.

Donors were all healthy Caucasians. TCRdb redid the calling of the 5' RACE reads with MiXCR, one entry per CDR3 protein. Among hundreds of thousands of distinct CDR3 sequences listed, about 22% were seen once. V gave up 7 bases and J gave up 2 bases, with 14 bases separating them. Germline CDR1 SNHLY, CDR2 FYNNEI. The CDR3 is made up of 14 amino acids. In regard to this clonotype: Its antigen is unknown.

This same sample was also part of a study on yellow fever vaccine responses in identical twins.

The V and J genes are TRBV2 and TRBJ2-5; D is possibly TRBD2 (5 bases). What was sequenced was CD4+ T cells sorted from blood. The TCR originated in a woman younger than 30 in good health. CDR3 nucleotide sequence: TGTGCCAGCATTAAGAGGGTAGTGCAAGAGACCCAGTACTTC. Residues: CASIKRVVQETQYF.